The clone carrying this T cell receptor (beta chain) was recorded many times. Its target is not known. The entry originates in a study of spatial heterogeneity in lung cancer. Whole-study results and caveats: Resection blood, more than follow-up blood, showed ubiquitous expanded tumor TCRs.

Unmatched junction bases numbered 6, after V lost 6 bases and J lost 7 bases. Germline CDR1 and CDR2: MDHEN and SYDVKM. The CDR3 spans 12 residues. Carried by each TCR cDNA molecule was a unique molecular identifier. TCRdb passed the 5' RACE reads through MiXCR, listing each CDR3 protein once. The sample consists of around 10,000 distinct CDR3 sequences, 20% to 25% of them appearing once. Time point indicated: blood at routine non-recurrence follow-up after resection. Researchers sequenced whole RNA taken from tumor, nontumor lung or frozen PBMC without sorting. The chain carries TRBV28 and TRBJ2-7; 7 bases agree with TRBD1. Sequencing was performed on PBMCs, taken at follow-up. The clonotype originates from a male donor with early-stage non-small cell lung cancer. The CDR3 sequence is CASSSTGEEQYF. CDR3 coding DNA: TGTGCCAGCAGCTCAACAGGGGAAGAGCAGTACTTC.